This T cell receptor beta chain was documented in a study of cytomegalovirus exposure and HLA in healthy donors. General observations from the study: Cytomegalovirus association was listed for 170 or so TCR beta chains.

A multiplex PCR was run with 60 Vbeta primers and 13 Jbeta primers. Sequenced by immunoSEQ multiplex PCR; TCRdb stores in-frame clones only, minus some. The data hold roughly 130,000 clones, with just under 80% observed a single time. On this clone itself: No antigen is known for it.

The source material was PBMCs. This sequence was found in a woman in her thirties or forties in good health and CMV-seronegative.

CDR3 protein: CASSLPPGQGYNEQFF. For the CDR3, the DNA is TGTGCCAGCAGCTTGCCTCCGGGACAGGGTTACAATGAGCAGTTCTTC. The chain is built from TRBV7-9 and TRBJ2-1, with 9 bases identical to TRBD1. The V segment lost 3 bases and the J segment 4 bases; nucleotides outside the gene matches: 7. This CDR3 has 16 residues. From germline, CDR1 is SEHNR and CDR2 FQNEAQ (reference sequence).